These T cell receptor beta chains were read from a single sample in a study of OX40 agonist ivuxolimab in advanced cancers. Repertoires were generated with immunoSEQ multiplex PCR, while TCRdb's copy carries only in-frame clones and drops some. The sample lists around 150,000 clones; roughly 94% were seen once. The sequenced sample was CD4+ or CD8+ T cells sorted from blood, obtained in a trial of the OX40 agonist ivuxolimab. These receptors all come from an adult with an advanced solid tumor such as melanoma, head and neck, liver or kidney cancer. Both conserved end residues are part of each CDR3. The order of the fields is D gene, V gene, clone size, J gene, CDR3 protein, CDR3 DNA. The D gene is left open where the match is weak. Some rows have no size entry. The others give once, few or many, or a class for an expanded clone.

NA	TRBV7-9	once	TRBJ1-3	CASSLRAGNTIYF	TGTGCCAGCAGCTTGAGGGCTGGAAACACCATATATTTT
NA	TRBV6-4	NA	TRBJ1-5	CASSGPGWNQPQHF	TGTGCCAGCAGTGGTCCGGGGTGGAATCAGCCCCAGCATTTT
NA	TRBV11-2	NA	TRBJ2-1	CASSWIGGYNEQFF	TGTGCCAGCAGCTGGATCGGCGGCTACAATGAGCAGTTCTTC
TRBD1	TRBV19	once	TRBJ2-3	CASSPTGVILTSTDTQYF	TGTGCCAGTAGTCCCACAGGGGTTATCCTGACTAGCACAGATACGCAGTATTTT
TRBD2	TRBV7-9	NA	TRBJ2-5	CASSRISGRERENQYF	TGTGCCAGCAGCCGAATTAGCGGGAGGGAAAGAGAGAACCAGTACTTC
NA	TRBV7-2	NA	TRBJ2-5	CASSLMGNNQETQYF	TGTGCCAGCAGCTTAATGGGCAACAACCAAGAGACCCAGTACTTC
TRBD1	TRBV9	NA	TRBJ1-1	CASSAGTGITEAFF	TGTGCCAGCTCAGCCGGGACAGGGATCACTGAAGCTTTCTTT
NA	TRBV6-1	once	TRBJ1-4	CASSVHQGGNEKLFF	TGTGCCAGCAGTGTTCATCAGGGCGGTAATGAAAAACTGTTTTTT
NA	TRBV7-9	NA	TRBJ2-7	CASSVIPGSSYEQYF	TGTGCCAGCAGCGTTATCCCGGGGAGCTCCTACGAGCAGTACTTC
NA	TRBV27	NA	TRBJ1-1	CASSLRGNTEAFF	TGTGCCAGCAGTTTAAGAGGGAACACTGAAGCTTTCTTT
NA	TRBV7-2	once	TRBJ1-1	CASSLESLNEAFF	TGTGCCAGCAGCTTAGAATCCCTAAATGAAGCTTTCTTT
NA	TRBV4-1	NA	TRBJ1-1	CASSPLLSRPRDTEAFF	TGCGCCAGCAGCCCGCTTCTTTCGCGGCCTCGGGACACTGAAGCTTTCTTT
NA	TRBV5-1	NA	TRBJ2-7	CASSLDVGPYEQYF	TGCGCCAGCAGCTTGGATGTAGGACCGTACGAGCAGTACTTC
NA	TRBV20-1	NA	TRBJ2-1	CSALQGYEQFF	TGCAGTGCTCTACAGGGTTATGAGCAGTTCTTC
NA	TRBV5-4	NA	TRBJ2-7	CASSFRRGLYEQYF	TGTGCCAGCAGCTTCCGTCGGGGGCTATACGAGCAGTACTTC
NA	TRBV19	NA	TRBJ1-5	CASSINERGGNQPQHF	TGTGCCAGTAGTATCAATGAGCGGGGGGGGAATCAGCCCCAGCATTTT
NA	TRBV27	NA	TRBJ2-2	CASKLHPPLGGRTGELFF	TGTGCCAGCAAGTTGCATCCCCCCCTAGGGGGTCGCACCGGGGAGCTGTTTTTT
NA	TRBV5-1	NA	TRBJ2-3	CASSLFTQGSTDTQYF	TGCGCCAGCAGCTTGTTCACGCAGGGTAGCACAGATACGCAGTATTTT
NA	TRBV5-4	NA	TRBJ1-2	CASSPGLAYGYTF	TGTGCCAGCAGCCCTGGATTGGCCTATGGCTACACCTTC
NA	TRBV27	NA	TRBJ1-1	CASSLYPPEVNTEAFF	TGTGCCAGCAGTTTATACCCCCCGGAGGTGAACACTGAAGCTTTCTTT
TRBD2	TRBV5-8	NA	TRBJ2-2	CASSLVGTSGDTGELFF	TGTGCCAGCAGCTTGGTGGGGACTAGCGGTGACACCGGGGAGCTGTTTTTT
NA	TRBV5-1	NA	TRBJ1-4	CASRGFATNEKLFF	TGCGCCAGCCGCGGGTTTGCAACTAATGAAAAACTGTTTTTT
NA	TRBV6-1	few	TRBJ1-5	CASSEVSGRPQHF	TGTGCCAGCAGTGAAGTGTCTGGAAGGCCCCAGCATTTT
NA	TRBV5-4	NA	TRBJ2-5	CASSLERRETQYF	TGTGCCAGCAGCTTGGAACGGAGAGAGACCCAGTACTTC
NA	TRBV7-9	NA	TRBJ1-1	CASSLEGVEAFF	TGTGCCAGCAGCTTAGAGGGTGTTGAAGCTTTCTTT
NA	TRBV19	NA	TRBJ1-6	CASNHRGGNSPLHF	TGTGCCAGTAACCACCGGGGTGGTAATTCACCCCTCCACTTT
NA	TRBV20-1	NA	TRBJ2-7	CSAPQGNEQYF	TGCAGTGCACCGCAGGGTAACGAGCAGTACTTC
TRBD1	TRBV5-4	NA	TRBJ2-3	CASRGRGLSSTDTQYF	TGTGCCAGCCGGGGCAGGGGGCTTTCTAGCACAGATACGCAGTATTTT
NA	TRBV7-2	NA	TRBJ1-5	CASSLNPGPQPQHF	TGTGCCAGCAGCTTAAACCCTGGGCCTCAGCCCCAGCATTTT
NA	TRBV30	NA	TRBJ1-1	CAWIDSMNTEAFF	TGTGCCTGGATAGACAGCATGAACACTGAAGCTTTCTTT
NA	TRBV28	once	TRBJ2-1	CASSLWAASSVDNEQFF	TGTGCCAGCAGTTTATGGGCAGCCTCGAGCGTTGACAATGAGCAGTTCTTC
NA	TRBV15	NA	TRBJ2-1	CATCDAETPSYNEQFF	TGTGCCACCTGTGACGCAGAAACGCCCTCCTACAATGAGCAGTTCTTC
NA	TRBV9	NA	TRBJ2-3	CASSAGLGTQYF	TGTGCCAGCAGCGCCGGACTTGGAACGCAGTATTTT